The next 31 T cell receptor beta chains were all read from a single sample in a study of T cell responses to AZD1222 COVID-19 vaccine (dated by TCRdb to about 2021). Receptors were amplified or captured by the immunoSEQ multiplex PCR assay. TCRdb retrieved this table from immuneACCESS and kept in-frame rearrangements only. Not all clones are present; in checked studies, unresolved V genes account for under half, and no reason is known for the remainder. Present in this sample are about 150,000 clones, 90% to 95% of which were seen just once. 1.4% to 1.5% of the sample is held by the ten biggest clonotypes. The sample's time point label, in plain terms: baseline before first vaccination. Source: peripheral blood, taken on day 0 of AZD1222 vaccination. Source of these receptors: an adult in good health.

The chain is built from TRBV7-3 and TRBJ2-3; TRBD1 matches at 7 bases. Trimming at V came to 0 bases and at J to 6 bases, leaving 3 bases not matched to a gene. Germline assignment: CDR1 SGHTA and CDR2 FQGTGA. The CDR3 covers 14 residues. The CDR3 DNA sequence: TGTGCCAGCAGCTTAACAGGGGGCGTGGATACGCAGTATTTT. This gives the protein CASSLTGGVDTQYF. Based on the CDR3 plus reference TRBV7-3 and TRBJ2-3, the full variable domain is GAGVSQTPSNKVTEKGKYVELRCDPISGHTALYWYRQSLGQGPEFLIYFQGTGAADDSGLPNDRFFAVRPEGSVSTLKIQRTERGDSAVYLCASSLTGGVDTQYFGPGTRLTVL.

This chain joins TRBV6-5 and TRBJ1-1, with D possibly matching TRBD1 (5 bases). V was pared by 6 bases and J by 1 base, with 12 bases between. The CDR3 totals 14 residues. Germline V gene lookup returns CDR1 MNHEY and CDR2 SVGAGI. The CDR3 DNA reads TGTGCCAGCAGATACGGGACCGCGAACACTGAAGCTTTCTTT. Its translation: CASRYGTANTEAFF.

The chain combines TRBV19 with TRBJ2-7, with D perhaps TRBD1 (5 bases). The CDR3 is made up of 13 amino acids. CDR1 LNHDA and CDR2 SQIVND come from the germline V gene (reference sequence). Between the trimmed V and J ends, which lost 1 base and 5 bases, there was a span of 9 bases. The CDR3 region has the DNA TGTGCCAGTAGTATAGCAGGGTTCAACGAGCAGTACTTC. Translation: CASSIAGFNEQYF.

Of note for this clone: Its ends do not fully match the called genes, so a read error is possible. The chain joins TRBV7-2 to TRBJ1-2; D is undetermined. CDR3 length: 11 amino acids. Germline CDR1 reads SGHTA; CDR2 reads FQGNSA. The CDR3, as DNA: TGTGCCAGCAGCTCGGTCTATGGTTACACCTTC. Translation gives CASSSVYGYTF.

The chain carries TRBV19 and TRBJ1-2; D is ambiguous. CDR3 length: 15 residues. From germline, CDR1 is LNHDA and CDR2 SQIVND (reference sequence). Trimming removed 4 bases from V and 4 bases from J, with 16 bases in between. The CDR3 is CASSTHNSGGYGYTF. DNA of the CDR3: TGTGCCAGTAGTACGCATAACAGCGGAGGCTATGGCTACACCTTC.

Points on this clone: A junction end diverges from the germline sequence, so it may reflect a read error. The CDR3 coding sequence is TGTGCCAGCAGCCTAGCGGGACACCGAGAGACCCAGTACTTC. This encodes CASSLAGHRETQYF. This chain connects TRBV7-2 to TRBJ2-5; TRBD2 matches at 9 bases. The CDR3 is 14 amino acids. Germline loops: CDR1 SGHTA, CDR2 FQGNSA.

V usage is TRBV4-2 and J usage is TRBJ2-3; unclear D gene. The CDR3 spans 15 residues. The germline V and J ends were trimmed by 0 bases and 8 bases, with 15 bases remaining between them. Per the germline V gene, CDR1 is LGHNA and CDR2 is YNFKEQ. CDR3 sequence (DNA): TGTGCCAGCAGCCAAGATCGCGGCCCCTCGGCTACGCAGTATTTT. Its translation is CASSQDRGPSATQYF.

V and J are TRBV28 and TRBJ1-2, with TRBD1 as a possible D gene (5 bases). This CDR3 has 14 amino acids. Germline V CDR1 and CDR2: MDHEN, SYDVKM. The V and J ends lost 10 bases and 4 bases respectively, with 19 bases between them. The CDR3 protein is CATKSARQFYGYTF. The CDR3 coding sequence is TGTGCCACCAAATCAGCTCGACAGTTCTATGGCTACACCTTC.

This clone turned up a few times. The chain is built from TRBV6-2 or TRBV6-3 and TRBJ1-5; 7 bases fit TRBD1. CDR1 MNHEY and CDR2 SVGEGT come from the germline V gene. The CDR3 consists of 14 residues. V shed 5 bases, J shed 7 bases, and the junction held 8 bases outside the gene matches. CDR3 protein: CASSVGGVGQPQHF. CDR3 nucleotide sequence: TGTGCCAGCAGTGTAGGGGGCGTTGGGCAGCCCCAGCATTTT.

The chain uses TRBV27 and TRBJ2-6; D not resolved. From germline, CDR1 is MNHEY and CDR2 SMNVEV (reference sequence). This CDR3 has 12 residues. The ends were cut back, 6 bases at V and 0 bases at J, with 0 bases in the middle. The CDR3 region is CASSSGANVLTF. The CDR3, as DNA: TGTGCCAGCAGCTCTGGGGCCAACGTCCTGACTTTC.

The chain is built from TRBV7-8 and TRBJ2-5, with D uncertain. In germline, CDR1 is SGHVS, CDR2 FQNEAQ. V lost 5 bases and J lost 1, with 17 bases in between. The CDR3 spans 16 residues. The CDR3 nucleotides are TGTGCCAGCAGCACCGACCCCTTGAGGATCCAAGAGACCCAGTACTTC. Translation: CASSTDPLRIQETQYF.

V usage is TRBV24-1 and J usage is TRBJ2-1; D unclear. Germline CDR1 KGHDR, CDR2 SFDVKD. V lost 6 bases to trimming and J lost 2 bases, with 19 bases between them. The CDR3 totals 17 residues. The DNA of the CDR3 is TGTGCCACCAGTCCCTCAGCCCTCCTAGGAACCTACAATGAGCAGTTCTTC. Protein: CATSPSALLGTYNEQFF.

CDR3 loop: CASSPSRWGYTF. In DNA, the CDR3 is TGTGCCAGCAGTCCGTCCCGTTGGGGCTACACCTTC. The chain is built from TRBV12-3 or TRBV12-4 and TRBJ1-2; D gene uncertain. V dropped 5 bases and J dropped 8 bases, with 12 bases sitting between them. CDR3 length equals 12 residues.

The chain carries TRBV28 and TRBJ2-1; D remains ambiguous. Germline assignment: CDR1 MDHEN and CDR2 SYDVKM. Deletions cut 7 bases from V and 6 bases from J, with 4 bases between. CDR3 length: 10 residues. This chain's CDR3 is CASIANEQFF. The CDR3 DNA follows: TGTGCCAGCATCGCCAATGAGCAGTTCTTC.

J is TRBJ1-1 and V is TRBV2, with no clear D. The V gene's germline CDR1 is SNHLY and CDR2 FYNNEI. The V gene lost 7 bases and the J gene lost 2 bases, with 5 bases spanning the gap. The CDR3 has 11 residues. In DNA form, the CDR3 reads TGTGCCAGCAAGAGAAACACTGAAGCTTTCTTT. The encoded protein is CASKRNTEAFF.

This chain uses TRBV2 with TRBJ2-7; D remains unclear. Looked up from germline, CDR1 is SNHLY and CDR2 is FYNNEI. The ends were cut back, 7 bases at V and 2 bases at J, with 12 bases in the middle. CDR3 length: 13 amino acids. CDR3 region: CASTLHVAYEQYF. CDR3 nucleotides: TGTGCCAGCACCCTACATGTAGCCTACGAGCAGTACTTC.

The V gene is TRBV27, the J gene TRBJ1-5; 11 bases line up with TRBD1. The CDR3 has 14 residues. In germline, CDR1 is MNHEY, CDR2 SMNVEV (reference sequence). V dropped 3 bases and J dropped 6; count of bases not matched to a gene: 1. The CDR3 coding sequence is TGTGCCAGCAGTTTGGGACAGGGGGTTCAGCCCCAGCATTTT. It codes for CASSLGQGVQPQHF.

In DNA, the CDR3 is TGTGCCATCAGTGAAATGGGCAGGGGGCCTGACCGTTACGGCTACACCTTC. Protein product: CAISEMGRGPDRYGYTF. The genes are TRBV10-3 and TRBJ1-2, with 8 bases matching TRBD1. Unmatched junction bases numbered 17, after V lost 3 bases and J lost 8 bases. CDR3 length equals 17 residues. Germline lookup yields CDR1 ENHRY and CDR2 SYGVKD.

The V gene is TRBV5-1, the J gene TRBJ2-7; tentatively, D is TRBD1 (6 bases). The V gene lost 7 bases and the J gene lost 0 bases, with 8 bases spanning the gap. CDR3 length: 12 amino acids. CDR1 and CDR2 from the germline V gene are SGHRS and YFSETQ. The CDR3 sequence: CASSGDSYEQYF. The CDR3 coding sequence is TGCGCCAGCTCAGGGGACTCCTACGAGCAGTACTTC.

V is TRBV19 and J is TRBJ2-2; TRBD2 agrees at 8 bases. Germline V gene sequence: CDR1 LNHDA, CDR2 SQIVND (reference sequence). This CDR3 is built from 17 residues. With 6 bases clipped from V and 0 bases from J, the junction kept 9 bases outside the gene matches. DNA for the CDR3: TGTGCCAGTAGGCTACGGCCTAGCGGGCCGAACACCGGGGAGCTGTTTTTT. Protein product: CASRLRPSGPNTGELFF.

This clone has just a few counts. Here the CDR3 DNA reads TGTGCCAGCAGCGTAGCCCCCCGGACAGGGGATAATTCTGAAGCTTTCTTT. Translating it yields CASSVAPRTGDNSEAFF. This chain links TRBV9 with TRBJ1-1; 9 bases fit TRBD1. CDR1 is SGDLS and CDR2 is YYNGEE in the germline V gene. CDR3 length equals 17 residues. Trimming took 0 bases from V and 6 from J; bases not matched to a gene: 12.

The chain couples TRBV6-1 to TRBJ1-2; the D gene is possibly TRBD1 (5 bases). Germline CDR1 MNHNS, CDR2 SASEGT. The V and J ends lost 3 bases and 7 bases respectively, with 15 bases between them. This CDR3 region has 14 residues. CDR3 sequence reads: CASSDGGRGFGYTF. The CDR3 DNA reads TGTGCCAGCAGTGATGGAGGAAGGGGCTTTGGCTACACCTTC.

The rearrangement links TRBV2 to TRBJ1-3, with D perhaps TRBD1 (6 bases). Trimming removed 11 bases from V and 0 bases from J, with 14 bases in between. Germline CDR1 reads SNHLY; CDR2 reads FYNNEI. The CDR3 sequence is 14 residues long. The CDR3 region is CAGGQFPSGNTIYF. CDR3 sequence (DNA): TGTGCCGGTGGACAGTTTCCCTCTGGAAACACCATATATTTT.

The chain recombines TRBV30 with TRBJ2-5, with 7 nucleotides matching TRBD2. The V and J ends lost 0 bases and 5 bases, in that order; junction bases with no gene match: 6. Germline CDR1 reads GTSNPN; CDR2 reads SVGIG (reference sequence). The length of the CDR3 is 14 residues. The CDR3 sequence is CAWSVLAGVETQYF. Here the CDR3 DNA reads TGTGCCTGGAGTGTACTGGCGGGAGTGGAGACCCAGTACTTC.

V and J are TRBV19 and TRBJ1-5; 8 nucleotides match TRBD1. The CDR3 is 13 amino acids. Trimming took 7 bases from V and 7 from J; bases not matched to a gene: 6. The germline V gene has CDR1 LNHDA and CDR2 SQIVND (reference sequence). The CDR3 DNA reads as TGTGCCAGTAACCAGGGGGCCGTACAGCCCCAGCATTTT. It yields the protein CASNQGAVQPQHF.

The gene calls are TRBV27 and TRBJ2-7, with D possibly matching TRBD2 (5 bases). Trimming took 4 bases from V and 0 from J, leaving 22 bases between them. Germline V lookup: CDR1 MNHEY, CDR2 SMNVEV (reference sequence). The CDR3 length is 18 residues. CDR3 DNA: TGTGCCAGCAGTTCGGGGTTGGTCAATACTTTTTCCTCCTACGAGCAGTACTTC. It encodes CASSSGLVNTFSSYEQYF.

The J gene is TRBJ1-2, the V gene TRBV6-5; tentatively, D is TRBD1 (6 bases). V was pared by 6 bases and J by 1 base, with 12 bases between. The germline gives CDR1 MNHEY, CDR2 SVGAGI. The CDR3 loop spans 14 amino acids. As DNA, the CDR3 is TGTGCCAGCAGGCCCAAGGGGGGTAACTATGGCTACACCTTC. It translates to CASRPKGGNYGYTF.

This rearrangement joins TRBV27 to TRBJ2-2, with D unresolved. This CDR3 has 13 residues. Trimming stripped 6 bases from V and 7 bases from J, with 12 bases between. Germline V CDR1 and CDR2: MNHEY, SMNVEV (reference sequence). The CDR3 spells CASSLDRVGELFF. The DNA for the CDR3 is TGTGCCAGCAGCCTAGACCGCGTCGGGGAGCTGTTTTTT.

The chain recombines TRBV7-2 with TRBJ1-1; 8 bases line up with TRBD1. The J segment lost 8 bases and the V segment lost 5 bases, leaving 4 bases of the junction unmatched. Germline assignment: CDR1 SGHTA and CDR2 FQGNSA. The length of the CDR3 is 12 residues. DNA for the CDR3: TGTGCCAGCAGCCCCCACAGGGGGGAAGCTTTCTTT. It yields the protein CASSPHRGEAFF.

This chain links TRBV6-4 with TRBJ2-1, with D possibly TRBD2 on 6 matching bases. The V gene's germline CDR1 is MRHNA and CDR2 SNTAGT. The CDR3 spans 17 residues. V lost 3 bases to trimming and J lost 5 bases, with 20 bases between them. The CDR3 reads CASSEDAGPQLNNEQFF. The CDR3 DNA reads TGTGCCAGCAGTGAAGACGCGGGACCCCAACTTAACAATGAGCAGTTCTTC.

The J gene is TRBJ1-1, the V gene TRBV5-5, with 7 bases identical to TRBD1. Per the germline V gene, CDR1 is SGHKS and CDR2 is YYEKEE (reference sequence). CDR3 length: 15 amino acids. With V trimmed by 3 bases and J by 4 bases, 9 bases remained unmatched. CDR3 sequence (DNA): TGTGCCAGCAGCTCCCGACAGGGCGTGGCCACTGAAGCTTTCTTT. This translates into CASSSRQGVATEAFF.